A single sample is the source of the 24 T cell receptor beta chains below, sequenced in a study of cytomegalovirus exposure and HLA in healthy donors. The PCR contained 60 Vbeta and 13 Jbeta primers. Assay used: immunoSEQ multiplex PCR; TCRdb lists only in-frame clones, some missing. This table holds approximately 170,000 clones, approximately 80% found once. The sequencing input was PBMCs. These receptors were collected from a woman in her forties or fifties in good health and CMV-seronegative.

In its sample, this clone was seen a few times. V gene TRBV6-4 combines with J gene TRBJ1-2, with a weak D call TRBD1 (6 bases). From germline, CDR1 is MRHNA and CDR2 SNTAGT. The CDR3 has 13 residues. Trimming removed 7 bases at V and 8 bases at J, with 17 bases between. The chain's CDR3 is CASTSAAGVGYTF. CDR3 bases: TGTGCCAGCACCTCAGCGGCAGGGGTCGGCTACACCTTC.

V usage is TRBV4-1 and J usage is TRBJ1-1; D is undetermined. Trimming pared 0 bases from V and 1 base from J, leaving 15 bases between. CDR1 is MGHRA and CDR2 is YSYEKL in the germline V gene. The CDR3 length is 17 residues. DNA of the CDR3: TGCGCCAGCAGCCAAGATCTCCGGTCGGCGGCGAACACTGAAGCTTTCTTT. This sequence encodes CASSQDLRSAANTEAFF.

In DNA form, the CDR3 reads TGCGCCAGCAGCCGAGACAGGGGGAATTTTGAAAAACTGTTTTTT. This translates into CASSRDRGNFEKLFF. V gene TRBV4-3 combines with J gene TRBJ1-4, with 9 bases aligning to TRBD1. Germline CDR1 is LGHNA and CDR2 is YSLEER. The length of the CDR3 is 15 residues. Unmatched junction bases numbered 7, after V lost 4 bases and J lost 7 bases.

This chain uses TRBV9 with TRBJ2-1; no clear D. V lost 4 bases and J 2 bases, leaving 10 bases between the germline ends. The CDR3 length is 14 residues. CDR1 is SGDLS, CDR2 YYNGEE, per germline. In DNA form, the CDR3 reads TGTGCCAGCAGCATCGGGTCCACCTACAATGAGCAGTTCTTC. It encodes CASSIGSTYNEQFF.

In its sample, this clone was seen a few times. The CDR3 DNA is TGTGCCAGCAGTTTAAGTAGGGGGTCCGACGAGCAGTACTTC. Its protein product is CASSLSRGSDEQYF. This chain uses TRBV28 with TRBJ2-7, with D possibly being TRBD1 (6 bases). The CDR3 runs to 14 residues. Germline V gene data show CDR1 as MDHEN and CDR2 as SYDVKM. V gave up 2 bases and J gave up 5 bases, with 13 bases separating them.

The rearrangement joins TRBV18 to TRBJ1-2, with a possible D match to TRBD1 (5 bases). The CDR3 runs 14 residues. Germline V gives CDR1 KGHSH, CDR2 LQKENI. Trimming pared 1 base from V and 6 bases from J, leaving 12 bases between. CDR3 sequence: CASSPRTGEHGYTF. DNA of the CDR3: TGTGCCAGCTCACCACGTACAGGAGAGCATGGCTACACCTTC.

The chain combines TRBV2 with TRBJ2-7, with a possible D match to TRBD2 (7 bases). The germline V gene encodes CDR1 SNHLY and CDR2 FYNNEI. This CDR3 is built from 17 residues. V was pared by 5 bases and J by 2 bases, with 22 bases between. The CDR3 nucleotides are TGTGCCAGCAGTCGAAAAAGGGCAGGGGCGGGGGCCTACGAGCAGTACTTC. Encoded protein: CASSRKRAGAGAYEQYF.

This clone was seen more than once but under ten times. This chain joins TRBV5-5 and TRBJ1-6; D possibly corresponds to TRBD1 (6 bases). CDR3 length: 16 residues. The germline V and J ends were trimmed by 3 bases and 1 base, with 11 bases remaining between them. The germline V gene has CDR1 SGHKS and CDR2 YYEKEE (reference sequence). The chain's CDR3 is CASSYSDRSYNSPLHF. CDR3 nucleotides: TGTGCCAGCAGCTATTCAGACAGGTCCTATAATTCACCCCTCCACTTT.

The rearrangement uses TRBV28 and TRBJ2-3, with TRBD2 identical over 9 bases. V lost 8 bases to trimming and J lost 4 bases; unmatched junction nucleotides: 13. Per germline, CDR1 MDHEN and CDR2 SYDVKM. The CDR3 extends over 16 amino acids. The CDR3 nucleotides read TGTGCCAGCGGAACCTTCGGGCGGGGGGGCCCAGATACGCAGTATTTT. Translation gives CASGTFGRGGPDTQYF. Variable domain in full (rest from reference TRBV28 and TRBJ2-3): DVKVTQSSRYLVKRTGEKVFLECVQDMDHENMFWYRQDPGLGLRLIYFSYDVKMKEKGDIPEGYSVSREKKERFSLILESASTNQTSMYLCASGTFGRGGPDTQYFGPGTRLTVL.

This clone was picked up one time. V usage is TRBV2 and J usage is TRBJ1-1, with a weak D call TRBD1 (6 bases). V was cut by 6 bases and J by 1 base, with 18 bases left in between. The germline V gene has CDR1 SNHLY and CDR2 FYNNEI. The CDR3 loop spans 16 amino acids. CDR3 sequence reads: CASRNRDTEPNTEAFF. The CDR3 region has the DNA TGTGCCAGCAGGAACCGGGACACCGAGCCGAACACTGAAGCTTTCTTT.

With regard to this clone: Other DNA sequences in the same sample also yield this CDR3. This chain connects TRBV9 to TRBJ1-1; D might be TRBD1 (5 bases). CDR1 SGDLS and CDR2 YYNGEE come from the germline V gene. This CDR3 has 13 residues. V was shortened by 0 bases and J by 6 bases, with 9 bases between the two germline ends. CDR3 loop: CASSVAGAAEAFF. The CDR3 DNA follows: TGTGCCAGCAGCGTAGCTGGGGCCGCTGAAGCTTTCTTT.

This chain links TRBV6-1 with TRBJ1-5, with D possibly matching TRBD1 (5 bases). The CDR3 runs 13 residues. The V and J ends lost 7 bases and 6 bases respectively, with 13 bases between them. Germline V CDR1 and CDR2: MNHNS, SASEGT. For the CDR3, the DNA is TGTGCCAGCACCATGGGGGGGGGTCAGCCCCAGCATTTT. The encoded protein is CASTMGGGQPQHF.

This clone was seen just once. The chain carries TRBV7-2 and TRBJ2-3; tentatively, D is TRBD1 (6 bases). The CDR3 consists of 14 residues. The V gene lost 5 bases and the J gene lost 3 bases, with 12 bases spanning the gap. The germline V gene encodes CDR1 SGHTA and CDR2 FQGNSA. Here the CDR3 reads CASSRSTGTDTQYF. The CDR3 DNA is TGTGCCAGCAGCCGCTCGACAGGTACAGATACGCAGTATTTT.

V usage is TRBV6-5 and J usage is TRBJ2-7, with D perhaps matching TRBD1 (5 bases). The germline CDR1 and CDR2 sequences are MNHEY and SVGAGI. V lost 5 bases and J 0 bases, leaving 11 bases between the germline ends. The CDR3 is 14 amino acids. Here the CDR3 DNA reads TGTGCCAGCAGTCCACGACAGAACTCCTACGAGCAGTACTTC. Its protein is CASSPRQNSYEQYF.

The rearrangement links TRBV4-1 to TRBJ2-5, with TRBD1 matching over 10 bases. V lost 1 base to trimming and J lost 2 bases; unmatched junction nucleotides: 1. The germline V gene has CDR1 MGHRA and CDR2 YSYEKL. This CDR3 contains 15 residues. DNA of the CDR3: TGCGCCAGCAGCCAAGGGGACAGGGGACAAGAGACCCAGTACTTC. Translated: CASSQGDRGQETQYF.

The rearrangement joins TRBV10-3 to TRBJ1-1; tentatively, D is TRBD1 (5 bases). The CDR3 spans 13 residues. V was clipped by 4 bases and J by 5 bases, with 11 bases between them. The germline V gene has CDR1 ENHRY and CDR2 SYGVKD. Written as DNA, the CDR3 is TGTGCCATCAGTGGCCAACAGGAAACTGAAGCTTTCTTT. Translated, it gives CAISGQQETEAFF.

This chain connects TRBV6-5 to TRBJ1-1; D is unclear. Between the trimmed V and J ends, which lost 6 bases and 3 bases, there was a span of 8 bases. The CDR3 sequence is 12 residues long. Germline CDR1 MNHEY, CDR2 SVGAGI. The CDR3 sequence is CASRLAHTEAFF. The CDR3 bases are TGTGCCAGCAGGTTAGCGCACACTGAAGCTTTCTTT.

The V and J genes are TRBV28 and TRBJ2-3, with D perhaps matching TRBD1 (6 bases). Trimming took off 5 bases at V and 4 bases at J, with 25 bases between the two ends. The CDR3 sequence is 18 residues long. Looked up from germline, CDR1 is MDHEN and CDR2 is SYDVKM. This CDR3 is CASSLLSPGQLTADTQYF. The CDR3 DNA reads as TGTGCCAGCAGTCTACTGTCTCCGGGACAACTTACGGCAGATACGCAGTATTTT.

The chain is built from TRBV19 and TRBJ2-7; 11 bases agree with TRBD2. Germline V gene data show CDR1 as LNHDA and CDR2 as SQIVND (reference sequence). Trimming took 9 bases from V and 2 from J; bases not matched to a gene: 15. The CDR3 consists of 17 residues. The CDR3 bases are TGTGCCAGGGACCCCGGACTAGCGGGTCCCGGGCCCTACGAGCAGTACTTC. It specifies CARDPGLAGPGPYEQYF.

The chain links TRBV2 to TRBJ2-7; no reliable D call. The CDR3 totals 14 residues. With 6 bases removed from V and 3 bases from J, the gap between germline ends came to 15 bases. Germline CDR1 reads SNHLY; CDR2 reads FYNNEI. As DNA, the CDR3 is TGTGCCAGCAGCCGTCGAACAGAGATCTACGAGCAGTACTTC. This encodes CASSRRTEIYEQYF.

The chain couples TRBV28 to TRBJ1-2; D gene unclear. Between the trimmed V and J ends, which lost 3 bases and 2 bases, there was a span of 16 bases. This CDR3 comprises 16 residues. From germline, CDR1 is MDHEN and CDR2 SYDVKM. CDR3 DNA sequence: TGTGCCAGCAGTTTTGACACCGGAAGAAAAAACTATGGCTACACCTTC. This encodes CASSFDTGRKNYGYTF.

This sequence joins TRBV29-1 and TRBJ2-5; no definite D call. The germline V and J ends were trimmed by 7 bases and 2 bases, with 11 bases remaining between them. Germline loops: CDR1 SQVTM, CDR2 ANQGSEA. CDR3 length: 12 amino acids. The DNA for the CDR3 is TGCAGCGCCCGACCCGGGCAAGAGACCCAGTACTTC. Encoded protein: CSARPGQETQYF.

The chain is built from TRBV6-1 and TRBJ1-1; 8 bases align to TRBD1. V was pared by 6 bases and J by 3 bases, with 6 bases of the junction left unmatched. Per the germline V gene, CDR1 is MNHNS and CDR2 is SASEGT. This CDR3 has 14 residues. CDR3 DNA: TGTGCCAGCAGGGACAGGGTAATCGACACTGAAGCTTTCTTT. It is translated as CASRDRVIDTEAFF.

This clone has a handful of counts. The rearrangement joins TRBV28 to TRBJ2-7, with 7 bases matching TRBD2. The J segment lost 0 bases and the V segment lost 1 base, leaving 9 bases of the junction unmatched. Germline values: CDR1 MDHEN, CDR2 SYDVKM. CDR3 length: 17 amino acids. The CDR3 sequence is CASSLFGGGAHSYEQYF. CDR3 sequence (DNA): TGTGCCAGCAGTTTATTCGGCGGGGGAGCCCACTCCTACGAGCAGTACTTC.